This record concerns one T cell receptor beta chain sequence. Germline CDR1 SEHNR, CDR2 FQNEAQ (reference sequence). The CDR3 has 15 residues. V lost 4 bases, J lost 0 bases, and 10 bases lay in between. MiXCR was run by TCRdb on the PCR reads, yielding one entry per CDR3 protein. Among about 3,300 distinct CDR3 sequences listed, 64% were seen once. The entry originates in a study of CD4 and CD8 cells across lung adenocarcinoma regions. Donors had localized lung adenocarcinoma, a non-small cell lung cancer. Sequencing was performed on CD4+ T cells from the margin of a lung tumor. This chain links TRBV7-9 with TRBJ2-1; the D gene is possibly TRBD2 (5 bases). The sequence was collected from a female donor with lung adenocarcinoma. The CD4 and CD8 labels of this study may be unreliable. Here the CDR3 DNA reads TGTGCCAGCAGCTCCCTGGACTCCTCCTACAATGAGCAGTTCTTC. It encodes CASSSLDSSYNEQFF.